This is a list of T cell receptor beta chains from one sample in a study of blood T cell repertoires in COVID-19. Libraries were prepared by immunoSEQ multiplex PCR; TCRdb keeps only in-frame clonotypes and omits some of them. The repertoire has roughly 110,000 clones, over 55% of them found once; the top ten carry 0.75% to 1%. The sequencing input was peripheral blood. These receptors came from a human donor with acute or convalescent COVID-19. The donor label of this sample is uncertain. CDR3s include the opening cysteine and the closing phenylalanine or tryptophan. D genes are given only for firm matches. Clone size, where shown, is once, few, many, or a class for clones that have expanded.

TRBJ1-2 | TRBV25-1 | NA | TRBD1 | CASRNRDRDGYTF | TGTGCCAGCAGAAACCGGGACAGGGACGGCTACACCTTC
TRBJ1-4 | TRBV10-2 | few | NA | CASSTRQSGGEKLFF | TGCGCCAGCAGTACTCGACAGTCCGGAGGGGAAAAACTGTTTTTT
TRBJ2-4 | TRBV9 | NA | TRBD2 | CASSVAGEGNIQYF | TGTGCCAGCAGCGTAGCGGGGGAGGGAAACATTCAGTACTTC
TRBJ1-1 | TRBV6-1 | NA | TRBD1 | CASSDADRGIKWDTEAFF | TGTGCCAGCAGTGACGCGGACAGGGGAATCAAATGGGACACTGAAGCTTTCTTT
TRBJ2-1 | TRBV5-1 | NA | TRBD2 | CASSGSSGGTYNEQFF | TGCGCCAGCAGCGGGTCTAGCGGGGGGACCTACAATGAGCAGTTCTTC
TRBJ2-7 | TRBV10-2 | NA | TRBD1 | CASTGQTYEQYF | TGCGCCAGCACGGGACAGACCTACGAGCAGTACTTC
TRBJ2-3 | TRBV7-2 | NA | NA | CASSLAKGHYTQYF | TGTGCCAGCAGCTTAGCCAAGGGACACTATACGCAGTATTTT
TRBJ1-1 | TRBV18 | NA | NA | CASSPREVNTEAFF | TGTGCCAGCTCGCCTCGTGAGGTGAACACTGAAGCTTTCTTT
TRBJ1-4 | TRBV6-5 | many | NA | CASSYGGSKEKLFF | TGTGCCAGCAGTTACGGGGGGAGTAAGGAAAAACTGTTTTTT
TRBJ1-2 | TRBV6-5 | NA | NA | CASSYSVGWMGYTF | TGTGCCAGCAGTTACTCTGTCGGGTGGATGGGCTACACCTTC
TRBJ1-5 | TRBV11-2 | NA | NA | CASSFTGGNQPQHF | TGTGCCAGCAGCTTTACCGGGGGAAATCAGCCCCAGCATTTT
TRBJ1-1 | TRBV5-5 | few | TRBD1 | CASSLAPTGTEAFF | TGTGCCAGCAGCTTGGCCCCGACAGGGACTGAAGCTTTCTTT
TRBJ2-1 | TRBV5-1 | NA | TRBD2 | CASSLDIPSGGRDEQFF | TGCGCCAGCAGCTTGGATATTCCTAGCGGGGGGAGGGATGAGCAGTTCTTC
TRBJ1-3 | TRBV6-5 | NA | TRBD1 | CASRRRDREGNTIYF | TGTGCCAGCAGGCGCCGGGACAGGGAAGGAAACACCATATATTTT
TRBJ2-5 | TRBV4-1 | once | TRBD1 | CASSQAPGQEETQYF | TGCGCCAGCAGCCAAGCGCCGGGACAGGAAGAGACCCAGTACTTC
TRBJ2-6 | TRBV4-2 | many | NA | CASSHLDFRNGANVLTF | TGTGCCAGCAGCCACCTGGACTTCCGAAACGGGGCCAACGTCCTGACTTTC
TRBJ2-5 | TRBV9 | NA | NA | CASSVGSQGLRETQYF | TGTGCCAGCAGCGTAGGTAGTCAGGGGTTAAGAGAGACCCAGTACTTC
TRBJ2-2 | TRBV7-8 | few | TRBD1 | CASSNSGTGATGELFF | TGTGCCAGCAGCAACTCGGGGACAGGGGCCACCGGGGAGCTGTTTTTT
TRBJ1-2 | TRBV13 | NA | NA | CASSIGVVRTF | TGTGCCAGCAGCATCGGGGTAGTGAGGACCTTC
TRBJ1-1 | TRBV6-1 | NA | TRBD1 | CASSEYRGSTEAFF | TGTGCCAGCAGTGAGTACAGGGGCTCCACTGAAGCTTTCTTT